This is a list of T cell receptor beta chains from one sample in a study of tumor-infiltrating lymphocytes in localized non-small cell lung cancer. Measured with immunoSEQ multiplex PCR; TCRdb has only the in-frame clones, and not every one. The sample gives tens of thousands of clones, 75% to 90% of which show up once; roughly 1.9% is in the top ten. Specimen: lung tumor tissue. The receptors come from a human donor with non-small cell lung cancer. Both conserved end residues are part of each CDR3. The D gene is left open where the match is weak. Clone sizes are given selectively: once, few, many, or a class where the clone is expanded.

clone size	D gene	V gene	J gene	CDR3 protein	CDR3 DNA
NA	NA	TRBV5-1	TRBJ1-6	CASSFQGGYNSPLHF	TGCGCCAGCAGCTTCCAGGGCGGCTATAATTCACCCCTCCACTTT
NA	NA	TRBV28	TRBJ2-1	CASSRVSSNEQFF	TGTGCCAGCAGCAGGGTATCCTCCAATGAGCAGTTCTTC
NA	NA	TRBV6-5	TRBJ1-5	CASSKDPGSNQPQHF	TGTGCCAGCAGCAAGGACCCCGGGAGCAATCAGCCCCAGCATTTT
few	TRBD1	TRBV7-2	TRBJ1-2	CASSPMIRGQGANYGYTF	TGTGCCAGCAGCCCTATGATCCGCGGACAGGGGGCTAACTATGGCTACACCTTC
NA	TRBD1	TRBV7-3	TRBJ2-3	CATKQGATDTQYF	TGTGCCACCAAACAGGGGGCAACAGATACGCAGTATTTT
NA	NA	TRBV6-5	TRBJ2-4	CASSYSGTQLKNIQYF	TGTGCCAGCAGTTACTCCGGGACTCAGCTCAAAAACATTCAGTACTTC
few	TRBD1	TRBV12-5	TRBJ2-7	CASGTTGASYEQYF	TGTGCTAGTGGTACGACAGGGGCCTCCTACGAGCAGTACTTC
NA	TRBD1	TRBV13	TRBJ1-2	CASSLGTGTGVYGYTF	TGTGCCAGCAGCTTAGGCACGGGGACAGGGGTCTATGGCTACACCTTC
NA	NA	TRBV5-4	TRBJ2-6	CASSLLQGKSSGANVLTF	TGTGCCAGCAGCTTGTTGCAGGGAAAAAGCTCTGGGGCCAACGTCCTGACTTTC
NA	NA	TRBV25-1	TRBJ1-1	CASSSLGGGISRNTEAFF	TGTGCCAGCAGTTCCCTCGGGGGGGGCATAAGTAGGAACACTGAAGCTTTCTTT
NA	TRBD1	TRBV6-5	TRBJ1-5	CASSFRGKGNQPQHF	TGTGCCAGCAGTTTCAGGGGGAAGGGCAATCAGCCCCAGCATTTT
NA	NA	TRBV11-2	TRBJ1-2	CASSSDPNYGYTF	TGTGCCAGCAGCTCCGATCCTAACTATGGCTACACCTTC
NA	NA	TRBV4-3	TRBJ1-4	CASSQGGGTFNEKLFF	TGCGCCAGCAGCCAAGGAGGGGGGACCTTCAATGAAAAACTGTTTTTT
NA	NA	TRBV5-1	TRBJ2-7	CASSLRASVLTEQYF	TGCGCCAGCAGCTTGCGGGCTTCCGTCCTTACCGAGCAGTACTTC
NA	TRBD2	TRBV4-2	TRBJ2-7	CASSQDHSGGAFEQYF	TGTGCCAGCAGCCAAGATCATAGCGGGGGGGCCTTCGAGCAGTACTTC
few	TRBD1	TRBV7-9	TRBJ2-7	CASSLVAGQGGIYEQYF	TGTGCCAGCAGCTTAGTTGCGGGACAGGGGGGAATATACGAGCAGTACTTC
NA	NA	TRBV5-1	TRBJ2-5	CASSLWLQETQYF	TGCGCCAGCAGCTTGTGGCTCCAAGAGACCCAGTACTTC
NA	NA	TRBV2	TRBJ2-5	CASSLARGETQYF	TGTGCCAGCAGTCTAGCGAGGGGTGAGACCCAGTACTTC
NA	TRBD2	TRBV4-3	TRBJ2-1	CASSQAPPGTSSYRSYNEQFF	TGCGCCAGCAGCCAAGCGCCGCCCGGGACTAGCAGTTACAGGTCCTACAATGAGCAGTTCTTC
NA	NA	TRBV5-5	TRBJ1-5	CASRLGLSQSNQPQHF	TGTGCCAGCAGGCTTGGGTTATCGCAAAGCAATCAGCCCCAGCATTTT
NA	NA	TRBV7-2	TRBJ1-6	CASSFTGGGGNSPLHF	TGTGCCAGCAGCTTTACGGGAGGGGGAGGAAATTCACCCCTCCACTTT
NA	NA	TRBV7-2	TRBJ1-1	CASSLNRNTEAFF	TGTGCCAGCAGCTTAAACCGGAACACTGAAGCTTTCTTT
NA	NA	TRBV6-6	TRBJ1-2	CASSPGANYGYTF	TGTGCCAGCAGCCCAGGGGCCAACTATGGCTACACCTTC
NA	NA	TRBV5-4	TRBJ2-2	CASSYDAGELFF	TGTGCCAGCAGCTATGATGCCGGGGAGCTGTTTTTT
NA	NA	TRBV27	TRBJ1-4	CASRSWYQGTATNEKLFF	TGTGCCAGCCGAAGTTGGTACCAGGGGACTGCAACTAATGAAAAACTGTTTTTT
NA	NA	TRBV5-4	TRBJ1-3	CASSIGSVSGNTIYF	TGTGCCAGCAGCATAGGGTCTGTCTCTGGAAACACCATATATTTT
NA	TRBD1	TRBV29-1	TRBJ2-7	CSVARDRVSYEQYF	TGCAGCGTTGCACGGGACAGGGTCTCCTACGAGCAGTACTTC
NA	NA	TRBV30	TRBJ1-5	CAWSRRGNQPQHF	TGTGCCTGGAGTAGGAGGGGAAATCAGCCCCAGCATTTT
NA	NA	TRBV28	TRBJ2-4	CASSPLGQGKGIQYF	TGTGCCAGCAGTCCACTCGGGCAGGGCAAGGGCATTCAGTACTTC
NA	TRBD2	TRBV2	TRBJ2-5	CASRALTSGGETQYF	TGTGCCAGCAGAGCCCTGACTAGCGGGGGTGAGACCCAGTACTTC
NA	NA	TRBV29-1	TRBJ2-7	CSVAKGAGNYEQYF	TGCAGCGTTGCCAAGGGGGCGGGAAACTACGAGCAGTACTTC
NA	NA	TRBV18	TRBJ1-6	CASSPSSDSPLHF	TGTGCCAGCTCACCCAGTTCGGATTCACCCCTCCACTTT
once	NA	TRBV6-1	TRBJ1-5	CASSEWGARGQPQHF	TGTGCCAGCAGTGAATGGGGGGCGCGTGGGCAGCCCCAGCATTTT
NA	NA	TRBV14	TRBJ1-2	CASSQDAGFYGYTF	TGTGCCAGCAGCCAAGATGCAGGGTTCTATGGCTACACCTTC
NA	NA	TRBV29-1	TRBJ1-1	CSVEGGANTEAFF	TGCAGCGTTGAAGGGGGGGCGAACACTGAAGCTTTCTTT
NA	NA	TRBV5-6	TRBJ2-2	CASSGGTLNTGELFF	TGTGCCAGCAGCGGGGGGACACTGAACACCGGGGAGCTGTTTTTT